Below, 18 T cell receptor beta chains from the same sample are listed, as sequenced in a study of T cell responses to AZD1222 COVID-19 vaccine. Produced via immunoSEQ multiplex PCR; TCRdb's table is partial and in-frame only. The sample lists 120,000 to 150,000 clones, 89% occurring once. The input for sequencing was peripheral blood, taken 28 days after the second AZD1222 dose. The receptor set was obtained from an adult who received the AZD1222 COVID-19 vaccine.

The chain links TRBV21-1 to TRBJ2-5; the D call of TRBD2 is as the table states it, not checked on the DNA. TRBV21-1 is a known pseudogene. There are 22 residues in the CDR3. In DNA form, the CDR3 reads TGTGCCAGCAGCAAAGTTACGACAACAACTCAGGGAGGTGTGGCCGACCAAGAGACCCAGTACTTC. Translated, it gives CASSKVTTTTQGGVADQETQYF.

The CDR3 DNA follows: TGCGCCAGCAGCCAAATCCCAGGTCCCTACAATGAGCAGTTCTTC. Protein: CASSQIPGPYNEQFF. V and J are TRBV4-1 and TRBJ2-1; no reliable D call. From germline, CDR1 is MGHRA and CDR2 YSYEKL. Trimming pared 2 bases from V and 2 bases from J, leaving 10 bases between. The CDR3 loop spans 15 amino acids.

The V call is TRBV7-3, the J call TRBJ1-5; TRBD1 might be the D (5 bases). The V gene's germline CDR1 is SGHTA and CDR2 FQGTGA. Between the trimmed V and J ends, which lost 3 bases and 5 bases, there was a span of 8 bases. The CDR3 is 13 residues long. The CDR3 spells CASSFDRDQPQHF. As DNA, the CDR3 is TGTGCCAGCAGCTTCGACAGAGATCAGCCCCAGCATTTT.

The CDR3 bases are TGTGCCAGCAGGGAGGGACAGAACACCGGGGAGCTGTTTTTT. Translating gives CASREGQNTGELFF. The chain recombines TRBV2 with TRBJ2-2; D could derive from TRBD1 or TRBD2 (6 bases each). V shed 6 bases and J shed 1 base, with 9 bases lying between them. Germline V gene lookup returns CDR1 SNHLY and CDR2 FYNNEI. The length of the CDR3 is 14 residues.

Only a few counts were recorded for this clone. This rearrangement joins TRBV28 to TRBJ2-7, with D perhaps TRBD1 (5 bases). The V and J ends lost 5 bases and 0 bases respectively, with 14 bases between them. This CDR3 has 15 amino acids. Germline V gene data show CDR1 as MDHEN and CDR2 as SYDVKM. DNA of the CDR3: TGTGCCAGCAGTCACAGGCCCCTAAGCTCCTACGAGCAGTACTTC. This codes for CASSHRPLSSYEQYF.

The CDR3 DNA sequence: TGTGCCAGCAGCCGACGGACCTTGTACGGGAGGGCCCGAGATACGCAGTATTTT. Its protein product is CASSRRTLYGRARDTQYF. This chain links TRBV3-1 (or the pseudogene TRBV3-2) with TRBJ2-3; 8 bases agree with TRBD2. The CDR3 is 18 residues long. J was trimmed by 5 bases and V by 4 bases; bases with no gene match: 17. Germline values: CDR1 LGHDT, CDR2 YNNKEL (reference sequence).

As DNA, the CDR3 is TGTGCCAGCAGTAGCGGGAGAGGGCTCTCCTACAATGAGCAGTTCTTC. Protein product: CASSSGRGLSYNEQFF. V and J are TRBV6-6 and TRBJ2-1; the match to TRBD2 covers 8 bases. The CDR3 covers 16 residues. Trimming cost V 5 bases and J 0 bases; bases outside gene matches: 6. Germline V gene lookup returns CDR1 MNHNY and CDR2 SVGAGI (reference sequence).

The V call is TRBV6-5, the J call TRBJ1-4, with 7 bases lining up with TRBD1. CDR3 length equals 14 residues. Germline assignment: CDR1 MNHEY and CDR2 SVGAGI. With V trimmed by 2 bases and J by 5 bases, 2 bases remained unmatched. For the CDR3, the DNA is TGTGCCAGCAGTTACCAGGGGGAGAATGAAAAACTGTTTTTT. It translates to CASSYQGENEKLFF.

Here the CDR3 reads CASSLPGGDEQFF. Written as DNA, the CDR3 is TGCGCCAGCAGCTTGCCCGGAGGGGATGAGCAGTTCTTC. This sequence joins TRBV5-1 and TRBJ2-1; a possible D gene is TRBD2 (6 bases). Germline lookup yields CDR1 SGHRS and CDR2 YFSETQ. This CDR3 is built from 13 residues. The V and J ends lost 1 base and 8 bases respectively, with 10 bases between them.

This chain connects TRBV5-6 to TRBJ1-5, with 8 bases identical to TRBD1. The ends lost 1 base at V and 6 bases at J; junction bases unmatched: 9. The CDR3 length is 16 residues. Germline V gene data show CDR1 as SGHDT and CDR2 as YYEEEE. CDR3 loop: CASSLLGQGMGQPQHF. CDR3 coding DNA: TGTGCCAGCAGCTTGCTTGGACAGGGCATGGGTCAGCCCCAGCATTTT. Variable domain in full (rest from reference TRBV5-6 and TRBJ1-5): DAGVTQSPTHLIKTRGQQVTLRCSPKSGHDTVSWYQQALGQGPQFIFQYYEEEERQRGNFPDRFSGHQFPNYSSELNVNALLLGDSALYLCASSLLGQGMGQPQHFGDGTRLSIL.

The CDR3 here is CASSQGGINEKLFF. The CDR3 DNA is TGCGCCAGCAGCCAAGGAGGGATTAATGAAAAACTGTTTTTT. The chain uses TRBV4-1 and TRBJ1-4; D is undetermined. This CDR3 has 14 residues. The V and J ends lost 1 base and 4 bases respectively, with 7 bases between them. From germline, CDR1 is MGHRA and CDR2 YSYEKL.

This clone was seen a single time. The chain carries TRBV10-3 and TRBJ2-7, with TRBD2 identical over 8 bases. From germline, CDR1 is ENHRY and CDR2 SYGVKD. The CDR3 is 14 residues long. The trim removed 10 bases at V and 0 bases at J, leaving 8 bases unmatched. Written as DNA, the CDR3 is TGTGCCACCACCGGTACTAGCGGCTCCTACGAGCAGTACTTC. The encoded protein is CATTGTSGSYEQYF.

V is TRBV9 and J is TRBJ2-2; no firm D call. Trimming cost V 4 bases and J 2 bases, with 18 bases left between them. CDR1 is SGDLS and CDR2 is YYNGEE in the germline V gene. This CDR3 contains 17 residues. The CDR3: CASSSKIQPDNTGELFF. The CDR3 region has the DNA TGTGCCAGCAGCTCCAAGATTCAGCCCGATAACACCGGGGAGCTGTTTTTT.

This sequence joins TRBV3-1 (or the pseudogene TRBV3-2) and TRBJ1-3; D is unresolved. Between the trimmed V and J ends, which lost 4 bases and 0 bases, there was a span of 10 bases. The CDR3 sequence is 15 residues long. Germline V lookup: CDR1 LGHDT, CDR2 YNNKEL (reference sequence). The CDR3 sequence: CASSPNWSSGNTIYF. The CDR3 DNA follows: TGTGCCAGCAGCCCAAACTGGAGCTCTGGAAACACCATATATTTT.

The CDR3 protein is CASSPGTGTYEQYF. In DNA form, the CDR3 reads TGTGCCAGTAGTCCCGGGACAGGGACCTACGAGCAGTACTTC. The rearrangement links TRBV19 to TRBJ2-7, with TRBD1 matching 9 bases. CDR3 length equals 14 residues. V dropped 5 bases and J dropped 2; count of bases not matched to a gene: 4. CDR1 is LNHDA and CDR2 is SQIVND in the germline V gene (reference sequence).

The CDR3 reads CAWSVSPPTEFNEKLFF. The CDR3 coding sequence is TGTGCCTGGAGTGTAAGTCCCCCCACAGAGTTTAATGAAAAACTGTTTTTT. The V and J genes are TRBV30 and TRBJ1-4; no firm D call. Trimming removed 0 bases from V and 4 bases from J, with 18 bases in between. Germline CDR1 reads GTSNPN; CDR2 reads SVGIG (reference sequence). The CDR3 is 17 residues long.

This sequence joins TRBV19 and TRBJ2-1; 9 bases agree with TRBD2. With V trimmed by 8 bases and J by 1 base, 6 bases remained unmatched. The CDR3 length is 15 residues. Germline CDR1 and CDR2: LNHDA and SQIVND (reference sequence). The CDR3 loop reads CASGSLAGSYNEQFF. In nucleotides, the CDR3 is TGTGCCAGTGGGAGTCTAGCGGGGTCCTACAATGAGCAGTTCTTC.

The chain joins TRBV5-1 to TRBJ1-5, with D perhaps matching TRBD1 (5 bases). The CDR3 runs 14 residues. The germline CDR1 and CDR2 sequences are SGHRS and YFSETQ. V was shortened by 3 bases and J by 7 bases, with 14 bases between the two germline ends. The CDR3 region is CASSWDPQEQPQHF. CDR3 coding DNA: TGCGCCAGCAGCTGGGACCCGCAGGAACAGCCCCAGCATTTT.